This TCR beta chain was found in a study of OX40 agonist ivuxolimab in advanced cancers. Sequenced by immunoSEQ multiplex PCR; TCRdb stores in-frame clones only, minus some. The table lists about 100,000 clones, 75% to 95% of them singletons. CDR3 length equals 13 residues. Unmatched junction bases numbered 9, after V lost 4 bases and J lost 10 bases. The germline CDR1 and CDR2 sequences are SGHTA and FQGNSA. The source was CD4+ or CD8+ T cells sorted from blood, collected in a trial of the OX40 agonist ivuxolimab. This TCR was sampled from an adult with an advanced solid tumor such as melanoma, head and neck, liver or kidney cancer. The chain carries TRBV7-2 and TRBJ1-1; 7 bases align to TRBD1. The CDR3 coding sequence is TGTGCCAGCAGCTCGACAGGGCCCGCGGGAGCTTTCTTT. Residues: CASSSTGPAGAFF.